This record covers a single T cell receptor beta chain. No antigen is known for it. At one boundary the junction diverges from the germline segment, which might be a read error. This entry is derived from a study of tumor and adjacent non-tumor tissue in lung cancer. Whole-study results and caveats: Significantly higher TCR diversity was found in tumor than normal lung. Tumor TCR diversity, when higher, was linked to shorter survival.

Looked up from germline, CDR1 is SGHNT and CDR2 is YENEEA. CDR3 size: 14 residues. Three rounds of nested PCR, following a modified ARM-PCR protocol, produced the TCRbeta library. MiXCR was run by TCRdb on the multiplex PCR reads, yielding one entry per CDR3 protein. The data contain around 120,000 distinct CDR3 sequences, approximately 71% of them singletons. RNA was extracted from bulk tissue without any cell sorting. This sequence joins TRBV11-3 and TRBJ1-6, with D uncertain. The sequenced material came from lung tumor tissue. The clonotype originates from a man aged 25 to 45 with non-small cell lung cancer. The CDR3 sequence is CTSSLGPAGLPLHF. Written as DNA, the CDR3 is TGTACCAGCAGCTTAGGCCCAGCGGGGTTACCCCTCCACTTT.